The rows below give T cell receptor beta chains drawn from one sample of a study of blood T cell repertoires in COVID-19. Libraries were prepared by immunoSEQ multiplex PCR; TCRdb keeps only in-frame clonotypes and omits some of them. The sample consists of under 250,000 clones, around 85% of them appearing once. Material for sequencing was PBMCs or T cells enriched from blood (not recorded which). The receptor set was obtained from a woman aged 40 to 49 with acute COVID-19. Each CDR3 is given with its conserved first and last residue. The order of the fields is J gene, D gene, CDR3 length, clone size, V gene, CDR3 protein, CDR3 DNA. The D gene is left open where the match is weak. Clone size, where shown, is once, few, many, or a class for clones that have expanded.

J gene: TRBJ2-5; D gene: TRBD1; CDR3 length: 11; clone size: once; V gene: TRBV12-3/TRBV12-4; CDR3 protein: CASSPGQGVYF; CDR3 DNA: TGTGCCAGCAGTCCGGGACAGGGGGTCTACTTC
J gene: TRBJ1-1; D gene: NA; CDR3 length: 15; clone size: NA; V gene: TRBV5-3; CDR3 protein: CARSPVGGNSTEAFF; CDR3 DNA: TGTGCCAGAAGCCCTGTGGGAGGGAATAGCACTGAAGCTTTCTTT
J gene: TRBJ2-3; D gene: NA; CDR3 length: 17; clone size: NA; V gene: TRBV12-1; CDR3 protein: CASSLPWDRGGADTQYF; CDR3 DNA: TGTGCCAGCAGCTTGCCGTGGGACAGGGGTGGTGCAGATACGCAGTATTTT
J gene: TRBJ1-3; D gene: NA; CDR3 length: 14; clone size: NA; V gene: TRBV9; CDR3 protein: CASSVTFFGNTIYF; CDR3 DNA: TGTGCCAGCAGCGTAACTTTTTTCGGAAACACCATATATTTT
J gene: TRBJ1-1; D gene: NA; CDR3 length: 17; clone size: NA; V gene: TRBV5-4; CDR3 protein: CASSFEQIAGMNTEAFF; CDR3 DNA: TGTGCCAGCAGCTTTGAACAGATCGCGGGGATGAACACTGAAGCTTTCTTT
J gene: TRBJ2-1; D gene: NA; CDR3 length: 14; clone size: NA; V gene: TRBV7-9; CDR3 protein: CASSPAHTNNEQFF; CDR3 DNA: TGTGCCAGCAGCCCCGCCCACACCAACAATGAGCAGTTCTTC
J gene: TRBJ2-5; D gene: NA; CDR3 length: 15; clone size: NA; V gene: TRBV3-1/TRBV3-2; CDR3 protein: CASSQLKGTGETQYF; CDR3 DNA: TGTGCCAGCAGCCAACTTAAGGGGACTGGCGAGACCCAGTACTTC
J gene: TRBJ2-1; D gene: TRBD1; CDR3 length: 17; clone size: NA; V gene: TRBV5-1; CDR3 protein: CASSLSHGTGNYNEQFF; CDR3 DNA: TGCGCCAGCAGCTTAAGTCACGGGACAGGGAACTACAATGAGCAGTTCTTC
J gene: TRBJ2-1; D gene: TRBD2; CDR3 length: 15; clone size: NA; V gene: TRBV6-2/TRBV6-3; CDR3 protein: CASTPGGGPPHEQFF; CDR3 DNA: TGTGCCAGCACCCCCGGGGGGGGGCCTCCACATGAGCAGTTCTTC
J gene: TRBJ1-3; D gene: NA; CDR3 length: 15; clone size: NA; V gene: TRBV7-2; CDR3 protein: CASSVYPRLGNTIYF; CDR3 DNA: TGTGCCAGCAGCGTCTACCCCCGGTTGGGAAACACCATATATTTT
J gene: TRBJ2-7; D gene: NA; CDR3 length: 12; clone size: NA; V gene: TRBV9; CDR3 protein: CASSHSTGEQYF; CDR3 DNA: TGTGCCAGCAGCCATTCTACAGGGGAGCAGTACTTC
J gene: TRBJ2-5; D gene: TRBD2; CDR3 length: 19; clone size: NA; V gene: TRBV24-1; CDR3 protein: CATSDWIGSGSGVTETQYF; CDR3 DNA: TGTGCCACCAGTGATTGGATTGGGAGCGGGAGTGGGGTAACAGAGACCCAGTACTTC
J gene: TRBJ1-1; D gene: TRBD1; CDR3 length: 16; clone size: NA; V gene: TRBV4-2; CDR3 protein: CASSQASDRPNTEAFF; CDR3 DNA: TGTGCCAGCAGCCAAGCCTCGGACAGGCCGAACACTGAAGCTTTCTTT
J gene: TRBJ2-2; D gene: TRBD2; CDR3 length: 18; clone size: NA; V gene: TRBV7-2; CDR3 protein: CASSHPQTSGGFTGELFF; CDR3 DNA: TGTGCCAGCAGCCACCCCCAAACTAGCGGGGGGTTCACCGGGGAGCTGTTTTTT
J gene: TRBJ2-7; D gene: NA; CDR3 length: 15; clone size: NA; V gene: TRBV19; CDR3 protein: CASSISGRVGDEQYF; CDR3 DNA: TGTGCCAGTAGTATTAGTGGGAGAGTGGGTGACGAGCAGTACTTC
J gene: TRBJ2-5; D gene: NA; CDR3 length: 14; clone size: few; V gene: TRBV9; CDR3 protein: CASSPEWGEETQYF; CDR3 DNA: TGTGCCAGCAGCCCCGAGTGGGGGGAGGAGACCCAGTACTTC
J gene: TRBJ2-5; D gene: TRBD2; CDR3 length: 16; clone size: NA; V gene: TRBV28; CDR3 protein: CASSLGLAGIQETQYF; CDR3 DNA: TGTGCCAGCAGTTTGGGACTAGCGGGCATACAAGAGACCCAGTACTTC
J gene: TRBJ2-2; D gene: NA; CDR3 length: 14; clone size: NA; V gene: TRBV30; CDR3 protein: CAWSTSFENGELFF; CDR3 DNA: TGTGCCTGGAGTACGAGCTTCGAAAACGGGGAGCTGTTTTTT
J gene: TRBJ2-7; D gene: TRBD2; CDR3 length: 14; clone size: once; V gene: TRBV7-9; CDR3 protein: CASSLRGTSEKQYF; CDR3 DNA: TGTGCCAGCAGCTTACGGGGGACTAGCGAGAAGCAGTACTTC
J gene: TRBJ1-3; D gene: TRBD1; CDR3 length: 17; clone size: once; V gene: TRBV5-4; CDR3 protein: CASSPGQGIRSGNTIYF; CDR3 DNA: TGTGCCAGCAGCCCGGGACAGGGAATTCGCTCTGGAAACACCATATATTTT
J gene: TRBJ2-7; D gene: TRBD1; CDR3 length: 14; clone size: NA; V gene: TRBV4-1; CDR3 protein: CASSLRDRDYEQYF; CDR3 DNA: TGCGCCAGCAGCCTAAGGGACAGGGACTACGAGCAGTACTTC
J gene: TRBJ1-2; D gene: TRBD1; CDR3 length: 14; clone size: NA; V gene: TRBV19; CDR3 protein: CASTTGGRAYGYTF; CDR3 DNA: TGTGCCAGTACTACAGGGGGCCGGGCCTATGGCTACACCTTC
J gene: TRBJ1-2; D gene: NA; CDR3 length: 14; clone size: NA; V gene: TRBV4-1; CDR3 protein: CASSQERTPDGYTF; CDR3 DNA: TGCGCCAGCAGCCAAGAACGCACCCCGGATGGCTACACCTTC
J gene: TRBJ2-7; D gene: NA; CDR3 length: 14; clone size: NA; V gene: TRBV21-1; CDR3 protein: CASSIRDYAHEQYF; CDR3 DNA: TGTGCCAGCAGCATACGGGACTACGCCCACGAGCAGTACTTC
J gene: TRBJ2-1; D gene: TRBD2; CDR3 length: 12; clone size: NA; V gene: TRBV29-1; CDR3 protein: CSYASGNNEQFF; CDR3 DNA: TGCAGCTATGCTAGCGGGAACAATGAGCAGTTCTTC
J gene: TRBJ1-2; D gene: TRBD1; CDR3 length: 14; clone size: NA; V gene: TRBV5-1; CDR3 protein: CASSLARDRDGYTF; CDR3 DNA: TGCGCCAGCAGCTTGGCTCGGGACAGGGATGGCTACACCTTC
J gene: TRBJ1-5; D gene: NA; CDR3 length: 15; clone size: NA; V gene: TRBV19; CDR3 protein: CASTGEGHSNQPQHF; CDR3 DNA: TGTGCCAGTACGGGGGAGGGGCATAGCAATCAGCCCCAGCATTTT
J gene: TRBJ1-1; D gene: NA; CDR3 length: 13; clone size: NA; V gene: TRBV11-1; CDR3 protein: CASSPTANTEAFF; CDR3 DNA: TGTGCCAGCAGCCCTACAGCGAACACTGAAGCTTTCTTT
J gene: TRBJ1-1; D gene: TRBD1; CDR3 length: 13; clone size: NA; V gene: TRBV19; CDR3 protein: CASRRGTQNEAFF; CDR3 DNA: TGTGCCAGCCGCAGGGGGACGCAAAATGAAGCTTTCTTT
J gene: TRBJ1-3; D gene: NA; CDR3 length: 15; clone size: NA; V gene: TRBV27; CDR3 protein: CASSLAGASGNTIYF; CDR3 DNA: TGTGCCAGCAGTTTGGCGGGGGCGTCCGGAAACACCATATATTTT
J gene: TRBJ1-1; D gene: TRBD1; CDR3 length: 12; clone size: NA; V gene: TRBV30; CDR3 protein: CALTGANTEAFF; CDR3 DNA: TGTGCCTTGACAGGGGCGAACACTGAAGCTTTCTTT
J gene: TRBJ2-7; D gene: NA; CDR3 length: 12; clone size: once; V gene: TRBV29-1; CDR3 protein: CSVLDSTYEQYF; CDR3 DNA: TGCAGCGTCCTAGACAGTACCTACGAGCAGTACTTC
J gene: TRBJ1-2; D gene: TRBD1; CDR3 length: 15; clone size: NA; V gene: TRBV9; CDR3 protein: CASSLMGDRSYGYTF; CDR3 DNA: TGTGCCAGCAGCCTCATGGGGGACAGGAGCTATGGCTACACCTTC
J gene: TRBJ2-2; D gene: NA; CDR3 length: 14; clone size: NA; V gene: TRBV3-1/TRBV3-2; CDR3 protein: CASSVAGRTGELFF; CDR3 DNA: TGTGCCAGCAGCGTAGCTGGGAGAACCGGGGAGCTGTTTTTT
J gene: TRBJ2-7; D gene: TRBD2; CDR3 length: 13; clone size: NA; V gene: TRBV30; CDR3 protein: CAWNRGRAYEQYF; CDR3 DNA: TGTGCCTGGAATAGAGGGAGGGCTTACGAGCAGTACTTC
J gene: TRBJ2-1; D gene: TRBD1; CDR3 length: 16; clone size: NA; V gene: TRBV19; CDR3 protein: CASSIVGQARYNEQFF; CDR3 DNA: TGTGCCAGTAGTATAGTGGGACAGGCCCGCTACAATGAGCAGTTCTTC
J gene: TRBJ1-1; D gene: NA; CDR3 length: 13; clone size: once; V gene: TRBV21-1; CDR3 protein: CASSKLRQTEAFF; CDR3 DNA: TGTGCCAGCAGCAAACTGAGACAGACTGAAGCTTTCTTT
J gene: TRBJ2-1; D gene: NA; CDR3 length: 14; clone size: NA; V gene: TRBV11-3; CDR3 protein: CASSLSEGLSEQFF; CDR3 DNA: TGTGCCAGCAGCCTTTCGGAGGGCCTTAGTGAGCAGTTCTTC
J gene: TRBJ2-5; D gene: NA; CDR3 length: 12; clone size: NA; V gene: TRBV11-1; CDR3 protein: CASSPSGETQYF; CDR3 DNA: TGTGCCAGCAGCCCGTCCGGAGAGACCCAGTACTTC
J gene: TRBJ2-7; D gene: NA; CDR3 length: 14; clone size: NA; V gene: TRBV4-1; CDR3 protein: CASSQEVSGYEQYF; CDR3 DNA: TGCGCCAGCAGCCAAGAGGTTAGCGGCTACGAGCAGTACTTC
J gene: TRBJ2-1; D gene: TRBD2; CDR3 length: 15; clone size: NA; V gene: TRBV27; CDR3 protein: CASSSPGLAIDEQFF; CDR3 DNA: TGTGCCAGCAGTTCCCCGGGACTAGCGATAGATGAGCAGTTCTTC
J gene: TRBJ1-2; D gene: NA; CDR3 length: 15; clone size: NA; V gene: TRBV28; CDR3 protein: CASTIGGRLNYGYTF; CDR3 DNA: TGTGCCAGCACCATCGGAGGCAGACTTAACTATGGCTACACCTTC
J gene: TRBJ2-4; D gene: TRBD1; CDR3 length: 15; clone size: NA; V gene: TRBV7-9; CDR3 protein: CASSLEGTVTNIQYF; CDR3 DNA: TGTGCCAGCAGCTTAGAAGGGACAGTAACAAACATTCAGTACTTC
J gene: TRBJ1-1; D gene: TRBD1; CDR3 length: 14; clone size: NA; V gene: TRBV10-3; CDR3 protein: CAISESNRGSEAFF; CDR3 DNA: TGTGCCATCAGTGAGTCGAACAGGGGGAGTGAAGCTTTCTTT
J gene: TRBJ2-2; D gene: TRBD1; CDR3 length: 14; clone size: NA; V gene: TRBV7-8; CDR3 protein: CASSLVRGGQGLFF; CDR3 DNA: TGTGCCAGCAGCTTAGTACGAGGGGGACAGGGGCTGTTTTTT
J gene: TRBJ1-3; D gene: NA; CDR3 length: 14; clone size: NA; V gene: TRBV25-1; CDR3 protein: CASSERTGRNTIYF; CDR3 DNA: TGTGCCAGCAGTGAAAGAACAGGCAGAAACACCATATATTTT
J gene: TRBJ2-1; D gene: TRBD1; CDR3 length: 14; clone size: NA; V gene: TRBV7-3; CDR3 protein: CASSLGTGGSEQFF; CDR3 DNA: TGTGCCAGCAGCTTAGGGACAGGGGGCAGTGAGCAGTTCTTC
J gene: TRBJ1-1; D gene: NA; CDR3 length: 15; clone size: NA; V gene: TRBV9; CDR3 protein: CASSPRGGRSTEAFF; CDR3 DNA: TGTGCCAGCAGCCCGAGAGGGGGTCGAAGCACTGAAGCTTTCTTT
J gene: TRBJ2-1; D gene: TRBD2; CDR3 length: 20; clone size: NA; V gene: TRBV19; CDR3 protein: CASSPPGLLSIGSSYNEQFF; CDR3 DNA: TGTGCCAGTAGTCCCCCGGGACTACTAAGCATTGGAAGCTCCTACAATGAGCAGTTCTTC
J gene: TRBJ1-1; D gene: TRBD1; CDR3 length: 15; clone size: few; V gene: TRBV7-6; CDR3 protein: CASSPRTGANTEAFF; CDR3 DNA: TGTGCCAGCAGCCCCCGGACAGGGGCGAACACTGAAGCTTTCTTT
J gene: TRBJ1-1; D gene: NA; CDR3 length: 14; clone size: NA; V gene: TRBV7-8; CDR3 protein: CASSLAGVDTEAFF; CDR3 DNA: TGTGCCAGCAGCTTAGCAGGGGTCGACACTGAAGCTTTCTTT
J gene: TRBJ2-1; D gene: TRBD2; CDR3 length: 15; clone size: NA; V gene: TRBV30; CDR3 protein: CAWRRTGGAYNEQFF; CDR3 DNA: TGTGCCTGGAGACGAACGGGGGGAGCCTACAATGAGCAGTTCTTC
J gene: TRBJ1-6; D gene: NA; CDR3 length: 15; clone size: NA; V gene: TRBV7-2; CDR3 protein: CASSPRQINNSPLHF; CDR3 DNA: TGTGCCAGCAGCCCCCGACAGATAAATAATTCACCCCTCCACTTT
J gene: TRBJ2-1; D gene: NA; CDR3 length: 15; clone size: NA; V gene: TRBV2; CDR3 protein: CASSEGRLSYNEQFF; CDR3 DNA: TGTGCCAGCAGTGAAGGGAGACTCTCCTACAATGAGCAGTTCTTC
J gene: TRBJ1-6; D gene: TRBD1; CDR3 length: 16; clone size: NA; V gene: TRBV7-2; CDR3 protein: CASSLSRGLDNSPLHF; CDR3 DNA: TGTGCCAGCAGCTTAAGTAGGGGGCTTGATAATTCACCCCTCCACTTT
J gene: TRBJ2-3; D gene: NA; CDR3 length: 16; clone size: NA; V gene: TRBV14; CDR3 protein: CASSPGLRSSTDTQYF; CDR3 DNA: TGTGCCAGCAGCCCCGGACTACGATCTAGCACAGATACGCAGTATTTT
J gene: TRBJ1-5; D gene: NA; CDR3 length: 14; clone size: NA; V gene: TRBV18; CDR3 protein: CASSPLSQREPQHF; CDR3 DNA: TGTGCCAGCTCACCACTTTCCCAACGGGAGCCCCAGCATTTT
J gene: TRBJ2-7; D gene: TRBD2; CDR3 length: 16; clone size: NA; V gene: TRBV7-2; CDR3 protein: CASSANSGTRYYEQYF; CDR3 DNA: TGTGCCAGCAGCGCAAACTCCGGGACTAGGTACTACGAGCAGTACTTC
J gene: TRBJ2-3; D gene: TRBD1; CDR3 length: 15; clone size: few; V gene: TRBV6-2/TRBV6-3; CDR3 protein: CASSYATGGPDTQYF; CDR3 DNA: TGTGCCAGCAGTTACGCGACAGGGGGTCCAGATACGCAGTATTTT